This T cell receptor beta chain was found in a study of blood T cell repertoires in COVID-19. Background on the study: Samples representing acute and convalescent COVID-19 were sourced from the United States, Italy and Spain. PBMCs, B-cell-depleted T cells, or T cells provided the cDNA or gDNA that made up the material.

Per the study methods: Researchers report that nucleated cell counts were estimated from reference gene primer amplification. The table came from immunoSEQ multiplex PCR; TCRdb's copy has only in-frame clones and leaves some out. That table is the source of V, J and clone size, and D and trimming were worked out from the DNA. The sample has 200,000 to 250,000 clones, more than 80% seen once; the top ten hold more than 5.5%. This clone was recorded only once. Sequenced input: peripheral blood. This receptor was taken from a human donor in a cohort sampled during active COVID-19.

CDR3 in amino acids: CASSQIGDEQFF. Written as DNA, the CDR3 is TGTGCCAGCAGCCAAATAGGGGATGAGCAGTTCTTC. The chain combines TRBV3-1 (or the pseudogene TRBV3-2) with TRBJ2-1; maybe TRBD1 (5 bases). The CDR3 is 12 amino acids. Germline-derived CDR1 and CDR2 are LGHDT and YNNKEL (reference sequence). V lost 2 bases to trimming and J lost 8 bases, with 7 bases between them.